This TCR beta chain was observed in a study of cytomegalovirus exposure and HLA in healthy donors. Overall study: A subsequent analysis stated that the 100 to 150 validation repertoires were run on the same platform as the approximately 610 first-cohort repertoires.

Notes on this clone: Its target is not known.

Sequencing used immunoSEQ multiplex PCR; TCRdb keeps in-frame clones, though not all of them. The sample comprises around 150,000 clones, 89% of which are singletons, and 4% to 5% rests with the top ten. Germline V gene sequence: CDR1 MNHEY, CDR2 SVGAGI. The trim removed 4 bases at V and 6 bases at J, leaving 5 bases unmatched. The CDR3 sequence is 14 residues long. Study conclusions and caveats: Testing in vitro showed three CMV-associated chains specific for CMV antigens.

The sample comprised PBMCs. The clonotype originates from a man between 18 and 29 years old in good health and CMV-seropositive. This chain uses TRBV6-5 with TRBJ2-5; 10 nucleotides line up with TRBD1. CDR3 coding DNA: TGTGCCAGCAGTTGGGACAGGGGAGGACAGACCCAGTACTTC. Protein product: CASSWDRGGQTQYF.